The rows below give T cell receptor beta chains drawn from one sample of a study of blood T cell repertoires in COVID-19. Profiling relied on immunoSEQ multiplex PCR, and the TCRdb table lists in-frame clones only, not all of them. The sample yields roughly 140,000 clones, under 85% seen once. The sample was peripheral blood. The receptors shown here come from a woman of 80 years or more in a cohort sampled during active or convalescent COVID-19. Each CDR3 is given with its conserved first and last residue.

v_gene: TRBV24-1; j_gene: TRBJ2-5; CDR3aa: CATSVPPGQAVTNQETQYF
v_gene: TRBV7-8; j_gene: TRBJ1-3; CDR3aa: CASSRNRADTIYF
v_gene: TRBV6-1; j_gene: TRBJ2-2; CDR3aa: CASSELRQGDGELFF
v_gene: TRBV9; j_gene: TRBJ1-1; CDR3aa: CASSAGQGAGTEAFF
v_gene: TRBV18; j_gene: TRBJ2-3; CDR3aa: CASLRGLAGTDTQYF
v_gene: TRBV29-1; j_gene: TRBJ2-5; CDR3aa: CSVEKGLRGYGETQYF
v_gene: TRBV24-1; j_gene: TRBJ2-3; CDR3aa: CATSGLSSSGTDTQYF
v_gene: TRBV5-5; j_gene: TRBJ2-3; CDR3aa: CASSLGPPDTQYF
v_gene: TRBV5-1; j_gene: TRBJ2-5; CDR3aa: CASSLIRRGGQETQYF
v_gene: TRBV9; j_gene: TRBJ1-3; CDR3aa: CASRRGSGIHSGNTIYF
v_gene: TRBV4-2; j_gene: TRBJ2-2; CDR3aa: CASSHPGGTGNTGELFF
v_gene: TRBV3-1/TRBV3-2; j_gene: TRBJ2-7; CDR3aa: CASSQNGAPYEQYF
v_gene: TRBV19; j_gene: TRBJ2-5; CDR3aa: CASSRDRNQETQYF
v_gene: TRBV28; j_gene: TRBJ2-4; CDR3aa: CASSLWSRKNIQYF
v_gene: TRBV7-9; j_gene: TRBJ2-3; CDR3aa: CARGTGTDTQYF
v_gene: TRBV6-1; j_gene: TRBJ1-5; CDR3aa: CASSELPGIKPQHF
v_gene: TRBV7-8; j_gene: TRBJ1-1; CDR3aa: CASHSGPPLMNTEAFF
v_gene: TRBV12-3/TRBV12-4; j_gene: TRBJ1-2; CDR3aa: CASSLIQGRGYTF
v_gene: TRBV14; j_gene: TRBJ2-4; CDR3aa: CASSLPGVDIQYF
v_gene: TRBV2; j_gene: TRBJ2-7; CDR3aa: CASSVAWGGSYEQYF
v_gene: TRBV4-3; j_gene: TRBJ1-2; CDR3aa: CASSRSQTGNYGYTF
v_gene: TRBV6-5; j_gene: TRBJ1-4; CDR3aa: CASSYSAFAREQLFF
v_gene: TRBV19; j_gene: TRBJ1-6; CDR3aa: CASTMTGTGQNSPLHF
v_gene: TRBV3-1/TRBV3-2; j_gene: TRBJ2-3; CDR3aa: CASSRTSGGTDTQYF
v_gene: TRBV14; j_gene: TRBJ1-1; CDR3aa: CASSPLMNTEAFF
v_gene: TRBV6-5; j_gene: TRBJ2-5; CDR3aa: CASSSSLAGDQETQYF
v_gene: TRBV5-1; j_gene: TRBJ2-7; CDR3aa: CASSLEGGFYEQYF
v_gene: TRBV11-3; j_gene: TRBJ2-3; CDR3aa: CASSLGGETTQYF
v_gene: TRBV15; j_gene: TRBJ1-4; CDR3aa: CATSRGSNEKLFF
v_gene: TRBV10-3; j_gene: TRBJ1-2; CDR3aa: CAIWGGQGYGYTF
v_gene: TRBV12-3/TRBV12-4; j_gene: TRBJ1-2; CDR3aa: CASSFSGRGYTF
v_gene: TRBV7-9; j_gene: TRBJ2-7; CDR3aa: CASSSSFGSYEQYF
v_gene: TRBV19; j_gene: TRBJ1-5; CDR3aa: CASKVTGVGNQPQHF
v_gene: TRBV10-1; j_gene: TRBJ1-6; CDR3aa: CASSERTGRSSYNSPLHF
v_gene: TRBV7-9; j_gene: TRBJ1-2; CDR3aa: CASSLGQAVDGYTF
v_gene: TRBV2; j_gene: TRBJ1-2; CDR3aa: CASSGLQGPNYGYTF
v_gene: TRBV20-1; j_gene: TRBJ2-2; CDR3aa: CSASNDRDTGELFF
v_gene: TRBV3-1/TRBV3-2; j_gene: TRBJ2-1; CDR3aa: CASSQEPRGSVEQFF
v_gene: TRBV7-2; j_gene: TRBJ1-3; CDR3aa: CASSLGVFGNTIYF
v_gene: TRBV18; j_gene: TRBJ2-1; CDR3aa: CASSPKLAGGPDEQFF
v_gene: TRBV2; j_gene: TRBJ1-5; CDR3aa: CASSDDRLVNQPQHF
v_gene: TRBV6-2/TRBV6-3; j_gene: TRBJ1-5; CDR3aa: CASSPRTGANQPQHF
v_gene: TRBV9; j_gene: TRBJ1-3; CDR3aa: CASSPAVGAGNTIYF
v_gene: TRBV7-9; j_gene: TRBJ2-6; CDR3aa: CASSLSVSGANVLTF
v_gene: TRBV4-2; j_gene: TRBJ1-4; CDR3aa: CASSQDLGREKLFF
v_gene: TRBV14; j_gene: TRBJ1-3; CDR3aa: CASSQASNTIYF
v_gene: TRBV6-5; j_gene: TRBJ1-3; CDR3aa: CASTPLRSGNTIYF
v_gene: TRBV4-1; j_gene: TRBJ2-1; CDR3aa: CASSQDVEGSYNEQFF
v_gene: TRBV6-2/TRBV6-3; j_gene: TRBJ1-1; CDR3aa: CASIPGGARGTEAFF
v_gene: TRBV24-1; j_gene: TRBJ2-2; CDR3aa: CATSPGGAGAGELFF
v_gene: TRBV24-1; j_gene: TRBJ1-5; CDR3aa: CATSDSRVRTQHF
v_gene: TRBV5-8; j_gene: TRBJ2-3; CDR3aa: CASSLYTTDTQYF
v_gene: TRBV7-9; j_gene: TRBJ1-5; CDR3aa: CASSSYTGGNQPQHF
v_gene: TRBV27; j_gene: TRBJ2-7; CDR3aa: CAIPSSSYEQYF
v_gene: TRBV6-5; j_gene: TRBJ2-5; CDR3aa: CASSLTSGDTGGQYF
v_gene: TRBV25-1; j_gene: TRBJ1-4; CDR3aa: CASSEVSRAREKLFF
v_gene: TRBV14; j_gene: TRBJ1-6; CDR3aa: CASSKTGGQAPLHF